Each of the 21 T cell receptor beta chains below was sequenced from the same sample in a study of human T cells and chemical hapten exposure. TCRdb ran MiXCR on the RACE reads and lists one entry per CDR3 protein. The sample consists of about 93,000 distinct CDR3 sequences, about 8.5% of them appearing once. Time point of the sample: pre-sensitization, week 0. Treatment of the sample: therapeutic diphenylcyclopropenone sensitization with weekly scalp DPC. The specimen comprised whole blood, sampled in connection with sensitization to the hapten diphenylcyclopropenone (DPC). Receptors were obtained from a man aged 35 to 55 with alopecia areata. Some clones in this sample may be carry-over from other donors' samples.

This clonotype turned up a few times. The chain uses TRBV4-3 and TRBJ2-7; D is uncertain. From germline, CDR1 is LGHNA and CDR2 YSLEER. Trimming stripped 1 base from V and 3 bases from J, with 7 bases between. The CDR3 consists of 13 residues. CDR3 amino acids: CASSQGPGYEQYV. CDR3 nucleotide sequence: TGCGCCAGCAGCCAAGGCCCGGGCTACGAGCAGTACGTC.

In this sample, this clonotype turned up many times. The chain couples TRBV29-1 to TRBJ1-2; 8 bases line up with TRBD1. The V gene's germline CDR1 is SQVTM and CDR2 ANQGSEA. The CDR3 consists of 11 residues. V trimming: 8 bases; J trimming: 3 bases; junction bases outside the gene matches: 2. The CDR3 is CSLGQDYGYTF. Here the CDR3 DNA reads TGCAGCCTGGGACAGGACTATGGCTACACCTTC.

Ten or more counts support this clonotype. The chain employs TRBV10-3 and TRBJ2-3, with a tentative D call TRBD1 (5 bases). The CDR3 has 14 residues. The V and J ends lost 10 bases and 3 bases respectively, with 17 bases between them. The germline CDR1 and CDR2 sequences are ENHRY and SYGVKD. For the CDR3, the DNA is TGTGCCACCCGAATGGGTGGGGCAACAGATACGCAGTATTTT. It specifies CATRMGGATDTQYF.

The gene calls are TRBV7-2 and TRBJ2-1, with D perhaps TRBD2 (6 bases). The CDR3 length is 17 residues. The germline V and J ends were trimmed by 4 bases and 6 bases, with 22 bases remaining between them. The germline V gene has CDR1 SGHTA and CDR2 FQGNSA. The CDR3 nucleotides read TGTGCCAGCAGCTCCCAAGGTGGAGGGCCCATCGGCAATGAGCAGTTCTTC. This codes for CASSSQGGGPIGNEQFF.

The chain links TRBV12-3 or TRBV12-4 to TRBJ2-7, with D tentatively TRBD1 or TRBD2 (5 bases each). Trimming stripped 3 bases from V and 7 bases from J, with 16 bases between. The CDR3 has 14 amino acids. CDR3 sequence (DNA): TGTGCCAGCAGTTTGAGGGACCAATTGGGTGAGCAGTACGTC. It encodes CASSLRDQLGEQYV.

This clonotype has a count of ten or more. The V gene is TRBV7-9, the J gene TRBJ2-1, with TRBD2 matching 10 bases. The V and J ends lost 5 bases and 3 bases, in that order; junction bases with no gene match: 7. Germline assignment: CDR1 SEHNR and CDR2 FQNEAQ (reference sequence). This CDR3 spans 16 amino acids. The CDR3 reads CASSKPSGRDYNEQFF. The CDR3 region has the DNA TGTGCCAGCAGCAAACCGAGCGGGAGGGACTACAATGAGCAGTTCTTC.

The chain couples TRBV28 to TRBJ2-1; the match to TRBD2 covers 8 bases. J lost 5 bases, V lost 2 bases, and 8 bases had no gene match. The CDR3 spans 16 residues. The germline V gene encodes CDR1 MDHEN and CDR2 SYDVKM. This CDR3 is CASSLPRIAGHNEQFF. In DNA, the CDR3 is TGTGCCAGCAGTTTACCCAGGATAGCGGGACACAATGAGCAGTTCTTC.

This CDR3 reads CASSLVTGGDGYTF. The CDR3 bases are TGTGCCAGCAGCTTAGTAACAGGGGGCGATGGCTACACCTTC. The V and J genes are TRBV7-2 and TRBJ1-2; TRBD1 matches at 9 bases. After removal of 1 base from V and 6 bases from J, the junction contained 3 bases not matched to a gene. Germline V gene sequence: CDR1 SGHTA, CDR2 FQGNSA. This CDR3 has 14 amino acids.

This clonotype was recorded a few times. This chain links TRBV9 with TRBJ2-1, with 7 bases fitting TRBD1. CDR1 and CDR2 (germline): SGDLS, YYNGEE. V lost 0 bases to trimming and J lost 9 bases; unmatched junction nucleotides: 3. CDR3 length equals 13 residues. The CDR3 loop is CASSVEGGGEQFF. The CDR3 DNA reads as TGTGCCAGCAGCGTAGAAGGGGGCGGTGAGCAGTTCTTC.

This clonotype appeared many times. The chain couples TRBV28 to TRBJ2-7, with 8 bases fitting TRBD1. CDR1 and CDR2 from the germline V gene are MDHEN and SYDVKM. This CDR3 contains 15 residues. J lost 0 bases, V lost 2 bases, and 3 bases had no gene match. The CDR3 DNA is TGTGCCAGCAGTTTAGGGGACAGGAGCTCCTACGAGCAGTACTTC. It translates to CASSLGDRSSYEQYF.

The chain has TRBV5-4 and TRBJ2-2, with unresolved D. Trimming removed 1 base from V and 6 bases from J, with 7 bases in between. The CDR3 spans 13 residues. The germline V gene has CDR1 SGHNT and CDR2 YYREEE (reference sequence). CDR3 sequence (DNA): TGTGCCAGCAGCTTGTCCGGACCCGGGGAGCTGTTTTTT. This translates into CASSLSGPGELFF.

This clonotype was detected only a few times. The V call is TRBV30, the J call TRBJ2-7; the match to TRBD1 covers 7 bases. The CDR3 consists of 11 residues. From germline, CDR1 is GTSNPN and CDR2 SVGIG (reference sequence). Unmatched junction bases numbered 1, after V lost 5 bases and J lost 3 bases. CDR3 sequence (DNA): TGTGCCTGGGACAGGGTCTACGAGCAGTACTTC. This sequence encodes CAWDRVYEQYF.

The chain couples TRBV28 to TRBJ1-1; possible D gene TRBD1, 5 bases. V was shortened by 6 bases and J by 6 bases, with 17 bases between the two germline ends. The CDR3 length is 14 residues. Germline values: CDR1 MDHEN, CDR2 SYDVKM. CDR3: CASRPTGTTAEAFF. DNA of the CDR3: TGTGCCAGCAGACCCACCGGGACGACGGCTGAAGCTTTCTTT. Variable domain in full (rest from reference TRBV28 and TRBJ1-1): DVKVTQSSRYLVKRTGEKVFLECVQDMDHENMFWYRQDPGLGLRLIYFSYDVKMKEKGDIPEGYSVSREKKERFSLILESASTNQTSMYLCASRPTGTTAEAFFGQGTRLTVV.

The sample holds many counts of this clonotype. The chain joins TRBV6-6 to TRBJ1-1; a possible D gene is TRBD1 (5 bases). Germline CDR1 MNHNY, CDR2 SVGAGI (reference sequence). The ends were cut back, 7 bases at V and 4 bases at J, with 16 bases in the middle. The CDR3 spans 14 residues. This CDR3 is CASNVRRVGTEAFF. CDR3 nucleotide sequence: TGTGCCAGCAATGTCCGCAGGGTAGGCACTGAAGCTTTCTTT.

This clonotype occurred a few times. The chain employs TRBV6-2 or TRBV6-3 and TRBJ2-1; D is perhaps TRBD2 (5 bases). Per germline, CDR1 MNHEY and CDR2 SVGEGT. The germline V and J ends were trimmed by 5 bases and 9 bases, with 17 bases remaining between them. This CDR3 region has 14 residues. The DNA of the CDR3 is TGTGCCAGCAGTAGTCCCCGGGGTATAAGTGAGCAGTTCTTC. Residues: CASSSPRGISEQFF.

The chain's CDR3 is CASHEYTDTQYF. For the CDR3, the DNA is TGTGCCAGTCACGAGTACACAGATACGCAGTATTTT. This rearrangement joins TRBV2 to TRBJ2-3; D unresolved. Germline V gene lookup returns CDR1 SNHLY and CDR2 FYNNEI. The CDR3 extends over 12 amino acids. The V end lost 9 bases, the J end lost 2 bases, and 9 bases lay between the germline ends.

This clonotype has more than one count but fewer than ten. The chain has TRBV5-1 and TRBJ2-5; D unclear. The V end was cut by 5 bases, the J end by 4 bases, with 12 bases between. The CDR3 loop spans 13 amino acids. Germline V gene sequence: CDR1 SGHRS, CDR2 YFSETQ. The CDR3 reads CASRIAPRETQYF. The CDR3 nucleotides are TGCGCCAGCAGAATCGCTCCGCGAGAGACCCAGTACTTC.

This clonotype was found many times. V is TRBV2 and J is TRBJ2-5; a possible D gene is TRBD1 (6 bases). Per the germline V gene, CDR1 is SNHLY and CDR2 is FYNNEI. The CDR3 runs 16 residues. V was cut by 1 base and J by 4 bases, with 16 bases left in between. The CDR3 nucleotides read TGTGCCAGCAGTGAAGAAAGGTTAGGGGGAAGAGAGACCCAGTACTTC. Translated: CASSEERLGGRETQYF.

The sample holds a few counts of this clonotype. This rearrangement joins TRBV11-2 to TRBJ1-4; 10 nucleotides line up with TRBD1. In germline, CDR1 is SGHAT, CDR2 FQNNGV. The CDR3 has 14 amino acids. The J segment lost 5 bases and the V segment lost 5 bases, leaving 2 bases of the junction unmatched. CDR3 DNA sequence: TGTGCCAGCAGCCCGGACAGGGGGAATGAAAAACTGTTTTTT. Amino acid sequence: CASSPDRGNEKLFF.

This clonotype was observed at least ten times. The rearrangement links TRBV10-3 to TRBJ2-1; 8 nucleotides match TRBD1. The V gene's germline CDR1 is ENHRY and CDR2 SYGVKD. This CDR3 has 15 amino acids. Trimming at V came to 2 bases and at J to 7 bases, leaving 7 bases not matched to a gene. The CDR3 coding sequence is TGTGCCATCAGTGAGAATCAGGGGGCGGATAATGAGCAGTTCTTC. This codes for CAISENQGADNEQFF.

The table lists this clonotype with a few counts. The rearrangement links TRBV12-3 or TRBV12-4 to TRBJ2-2; D unclear. Trimming shortened V by 7 bases and J by 1 base, and 7 bases separated the two germline ends. CDR3 length: 13 amino acids. Written as DNA, the CDR3 is TGTGCCAGCAAAACTAAGAACACCGGGGAGCTGTTTTTT. Its protein is CASKTKNTGELFF.